The clone carrying this TCR beta chain was counted once. The antigen is not known. The primer mix had 60 Vbeta and 13 Jbeta primers. Assay: immunoSEQ multiplex PCR; the TCRdb copy retains only in-frame clones and omits some. Altogether some 130,000 clones are present, approximately 80% being singletons, with the ten largest covering roughly 1.3%. This entry is derived from a study of cytomegalovirus exposure and HLA in healthy donors. Study-level points and caveats: Rarity marked most TCR sequences, yet some public TCRs occurred in many donors. An analysis that was carried out later associated 17,000 or so TCR beta sequences with HLA alleles at 0.05 false discovery rate. In a later analysis, TCR beta V- and J-gene trimming was associated with a missense DCLRE1C variant. The study designated about 160 TCR beta chains cytomegalovirus-associated.

The CDR3 runs to 16 residues. V lost 0 bases to trimming and J lost 10 bases; unmatched junction nucleotides: 12. CDR1 is SGHNT and CDR2 is YYREEE in the germline V gene (reference sequence). The chain links TRBV5-4 to TRBJ2-1; 8 bases map to TRBD1. The clonotype comes from a woman aged 35 to 49 in good health and CMV-seronegative. The sequenced sample consisted of PBMCs. In DNA form, the CDR3 reads TGTGCCAGCAGCTTGGGCCCCCAGGGGGCGCGTAACGAGCAGTTCTTC. It encodes CASSLGPQGARNEQFF.